This TCR beta chain derives from a study of OX40 agonist ivuxolimab in advanced cancers. Study as a whole: Patients in the trial were receiving intravenous ivuxolimab every 2 weeks, at doses of 0.01 to 10 mg/kg. Those enrolled were approximately 83% male, with a mean age of approximately 60 years and ages from roughly 20 to 85.

Per the germline V gene, CDR1 is SGHRS and CDR2 is YFSETQ. There are 12 residues in the CDR3. Trimming removed 4 bases from V and 2 bases from J, with 3 bases in between. Assay used: immunoSEQ multiplex PCR; TCRdb lists only in-frame clones, some missing. The sample shows 45,000 to 60,000 clones, around 90% of them seen only once. In this sample, this clone turned up once. The TCR originated in an adult with an advanced solid tumor such as melanoma, head and neck, liver or kidney cancer. Sample: CD4+ or CD8+ T cells sorted from blood, taken in a trial of the OX40 agonist ivuxolimab. The chain has TRBV5-1 and TRBJ2-2; unclear D gene. The CDR3 region is CASSPNTGELFF. The CDR3 coding sequence is TGCGCCAGCAGCCCCAACACCGGGGAGCTGTTTTTT.